These T cell receptor beta chains were read from a single sample in a study of blood T cell repertoires in COVID-19. TCRdb keeps only in-frame clones here, not all; method: immunoSEQ multiplex PCR. Among around 50,000 clones, over 65% were seen once, and the ten largest hold 5.3%. What was sequenced was peripheral blood. Receptors were obtained from a human donor in a cohort sampled during active COVID-19. Each CDR3 is given with its conserved first and last residue. A D gene is named only where the DNA matches it firmly. The size field is filled for only some rows; it gives once, few, many or a size class.

>TRBV14|TRBD1|-|TRBJ1-1
CASSLQGAWTEAFF
TGTGCCAGCAGCCTTCAGGGGGCATGGACTGAAGCTTTCTTT
>TRBV28|TRBD1|-|TRBJ2-7
CASSSIGQGVPYEQYF
TGTGCCAGCAGTTCGATCGGACAGGGGGTGCCCTACGAGCAGTACTTC
>TRBV9|TRBD1|-|TRBJ2-2
CASTERTGTNTGELFF
TGTGCCAGCACCGAAAGGACAGGGACGAACACCGGGGAGCTGTTTTTT
>TRBV5-4|TRBD1|-|TRBJ1-1
CASSPGTGGESRTFF
TGTGCCAGCAGCCCCGGGACAGGCGGTGAATCGAGGACTTTCTTT
>TRBV30|-|-|TRBJ2-2
CAWSVPEIGTGELFF
TGTGCCTGGAGTGTACCCGAGATCGGGACCGGGGAGCTGTTTTTT
>TRBV6-2/TRBV6-3|-|-|TRBJ1-2
CASSRENYGYTF
TGTGCCAGCAGCCGGGAGAACTATGGCTACACCTTC
>TRBV12-1|-|few|TRBJ1-6
CARHRIYNSPLHF
TGTGCCAGACACAGGATTTATAATTCACCCCTCCACTTT
>TRBV18|-|-|TRBJ2-7
CASPWTVTYEQYF
TGTGCCAGCCCCTGGACAGTTACCTACGAGCAGTACTTC
>TRBV5-1|TRBD1|once|TRBJ1-6
CASSSRTGRNSPLHF
TGCGCCAGCAGCAGTCGGACAGGACGGAATTCACCCCTCCACTTT
>TRBV14|TRBD1|-|TRBJ1-2
CASSHQGAHGYTF
TGTGCCAGCAGCCATCAGGGGGCCCATGGCTACACCTTC
>TRBV5-4|-|-|TRBJ1-3
CASSLDREGGNTIYF
TGTGCCAGCAGCTTGGATAGGGAGGGCGGAAACACCATATATTTT
>TRBV19|-|-|TRBJ1-2
CATVGGAGARGYTF
TGTGCCACCGTAGGCGGGGCCGGCGCGCGGGGCTACACCTTC
>TRBV28|TRBD1|-|TRBJ1-5
CASSSDILTGGRQPQHF
TGTGCCAGCAGTTCCGATATACTTACAGGGGGGAGGCAGCCCCAGCATTTT
>TRBV6-6|-|once|TRBJ2-3
CASSYEGTRTDTQYF
TGTGCCAGCAGTTACGAAGGGACACGAACAGATACGCAGTATTTT
>TRBV10-3|TRBD1|-|TRBJ1-1
CAISETGGTEAFF
TGTGCCATCAGTGAGACAGGGGGCACTGAAGCTTTCTTT
>TRBV28|-|once|TRBJ1-1
CASSFLDRVEAFF
TGTGCCAGCAGTTTCCTGGACAGAGTTGAAGCTTTCTTT
>TRBV5-5|TRBD1|-|TRBJ2-2
CASRPGTANTGELFF
TGTGCCAGCAGGCCCGGGACAGCGAACACCGGGGAGCTGTTTTTT
>TRBV19|TRBD2|few|TRBJ2-7
CASSISAGGPNEQYF
TGTGCCAGTAGTATTTCGGCGGGGGGGCCGAACGAGCAGTACTTC
>TRBV7-8|-|-|TRBJ2-3
CASSPLYSTDTQYF
TGTGCCAGCAGCCCCCTGTATTCCACAGATACGCAGTATTTT
>TRBV6-2/TRBV6-3|-|-|TRBJ2-7
CASSYGRLYEQYF
TGTGCCAGCAGTTACGGCAGGCTCTACGAGCAGTACTTC
>TRBV3-1/TRBV3-2|-|-|TRBJ2-1
CASSQDWLPYNEQFF
TGTGCCAGCAGCCAAGATTGGCTTCCTTACAATGAGCAGTTCTTC
>TRBV7-2|TRBD2|-|TRBJ2-7
CASSSTSGGNYEQYF
TGTGCCAGCAGCTCGACTAGCGGGGGGAATTACGAGCAGTACTTC